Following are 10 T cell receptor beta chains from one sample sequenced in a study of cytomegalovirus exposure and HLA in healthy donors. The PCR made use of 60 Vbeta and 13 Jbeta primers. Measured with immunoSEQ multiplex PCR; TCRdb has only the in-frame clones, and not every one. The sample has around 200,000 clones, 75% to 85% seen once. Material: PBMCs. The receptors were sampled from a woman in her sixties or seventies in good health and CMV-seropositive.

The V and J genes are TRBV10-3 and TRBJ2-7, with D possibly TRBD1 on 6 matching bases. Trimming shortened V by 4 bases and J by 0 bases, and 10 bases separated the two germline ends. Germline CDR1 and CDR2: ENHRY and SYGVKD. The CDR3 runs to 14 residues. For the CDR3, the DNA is TGTGCCATCAGTGTTACAGGGTACTCCTACGAGCAGTACTTC. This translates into CAISVTGYSYEQYF.

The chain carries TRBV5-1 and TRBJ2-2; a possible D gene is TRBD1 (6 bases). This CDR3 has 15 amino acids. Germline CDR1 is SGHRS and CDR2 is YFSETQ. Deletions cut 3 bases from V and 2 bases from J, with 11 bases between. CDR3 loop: CASSSGHTNTGELFF. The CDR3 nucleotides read TGCGCCAGCAGCTCGGGACACACAAACACCGGGGAGCTGTTTTTT.

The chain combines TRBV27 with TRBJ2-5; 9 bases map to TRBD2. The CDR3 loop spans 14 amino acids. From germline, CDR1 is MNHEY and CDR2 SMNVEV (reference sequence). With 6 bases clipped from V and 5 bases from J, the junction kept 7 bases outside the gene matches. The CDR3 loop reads CASRKGLAQETQYF. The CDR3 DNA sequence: TGTGCCAGCAGGAAGGGACTAGCACAGGAGACCCAGTACTTC.

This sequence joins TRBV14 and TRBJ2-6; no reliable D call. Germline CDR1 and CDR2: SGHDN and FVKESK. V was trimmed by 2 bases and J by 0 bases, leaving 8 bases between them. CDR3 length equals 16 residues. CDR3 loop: CASSQPGNSGANVLTF. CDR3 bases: TGTGCCAGCAGCCAACCAGGAAACTCTGGGGCCAACGTCCTGACTTTC.

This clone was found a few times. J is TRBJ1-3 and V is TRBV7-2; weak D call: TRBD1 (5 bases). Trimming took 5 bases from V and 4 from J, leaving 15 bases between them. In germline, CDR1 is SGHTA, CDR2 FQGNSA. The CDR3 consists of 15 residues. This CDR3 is CASSAIGGVGNTIYF. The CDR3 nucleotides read TGTGCCAGCAGCGCCATCGGGGGGGTAGGAAACACCATATATTTT.

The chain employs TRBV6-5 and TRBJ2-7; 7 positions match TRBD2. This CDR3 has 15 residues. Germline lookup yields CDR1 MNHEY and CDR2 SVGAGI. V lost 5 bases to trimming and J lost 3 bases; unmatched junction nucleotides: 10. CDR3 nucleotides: TGTGCCAGCAGTCGCGCGGGAGTATACAACTACGAGCAGTACTTC. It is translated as CASSRAGVYNYEQYF.

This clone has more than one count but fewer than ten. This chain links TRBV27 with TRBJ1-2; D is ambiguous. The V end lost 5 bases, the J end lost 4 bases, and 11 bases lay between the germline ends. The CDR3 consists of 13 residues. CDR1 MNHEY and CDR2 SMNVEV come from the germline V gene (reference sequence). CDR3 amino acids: CASSMGVFYGYTF. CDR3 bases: TGTGCCAGCAGTATGGGAGTTTTCTATGGCTACACCTTC.

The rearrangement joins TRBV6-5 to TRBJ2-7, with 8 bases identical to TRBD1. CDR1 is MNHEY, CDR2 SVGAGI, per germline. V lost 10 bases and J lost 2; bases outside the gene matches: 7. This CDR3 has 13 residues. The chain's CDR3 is CATSTGAAYEQYF. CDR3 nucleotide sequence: TGTGCCACTTCGACAGGGGCAGCCTACGAGCAGTACTTC.

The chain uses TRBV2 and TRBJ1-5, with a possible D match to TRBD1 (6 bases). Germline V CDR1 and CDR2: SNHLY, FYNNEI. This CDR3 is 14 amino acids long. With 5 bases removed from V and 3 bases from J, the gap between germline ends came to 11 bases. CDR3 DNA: TGTGCCAGCAGTAGGGACACCCTCAATCAGCCCCAGCATTTT. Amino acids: CASSRDTLNQPQHF.

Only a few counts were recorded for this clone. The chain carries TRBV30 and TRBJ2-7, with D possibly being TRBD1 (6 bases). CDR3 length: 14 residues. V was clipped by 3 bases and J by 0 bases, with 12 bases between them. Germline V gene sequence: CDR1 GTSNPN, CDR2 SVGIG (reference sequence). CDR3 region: CAWSAGQPSYEQYF. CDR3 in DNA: TGTGCCTGGAGCGCCGGACAGCCCTCCTACGAGCAGTACTTC.